The 11 T cell receptor beta chains below all came from one sample that was sequenced in a study of a mutant IDH1 vaccine in newly diagnosed glioma. Method: immunoSEQ multiplex PCR; TCRdb's copy keeps in-frame clones and lacks some. This repertoire shows under 70,000 clones, 80% to 85% found once; its top ten account for 3% to 4%. These receptors lack a known antigen. Time point indicated: week 5, during vaccination. Each dose delivered 300 ug of mutant IDH1 20-mer peptide subcutaneously with imiquimod. The specimen was PBMCs, collected from a glioma patient whose treatment included an IDH1 peptide vaccine. All receptors derive from a man between 25 and 39 years old with glioma.

The chain couples TRBV18 to TRBJ1-1, with D possibly being TRBD1 (5 bases). The V gene lost 4 bases and the J gene lost 11 bases, with 17 bases spanning the gap. Germline CDR1 and CDR2: KGHSH and LQKENI. CDR3 length: 13 residues. CDR3 loop: CASSRTPESGAFF. The DNA of the CDR3 is TGTGCCAGCTCACGGACACCCGAGAGTGGCGCTTTCTTT.

The chain uses TRBV6-6 and TRBJ2-2; perhaps D is TRBD1 or TRBD2 (5 bases each). Per the germline V gene, CDR1 is MNHNY and CDR2 is SVGAGI (reference sequence). The CDR3 totals 13 residues. The V and J ends lost 0 bases and 7 bases respectively, with 6 bases between them. The CDR3 bases are TGTGCCAGCAGTTACTCGAGGGGCGGGGAGCTGTTTTTT. Encoded protein: CASSYSRGGELFF.

The chain combines TRBV5-1 with TRBJ2-6, with D uncertain. V was clipped by 0 bases and J by 1 base, with 5 bases between them. The CDR3 totals 15 residues. Germline-derived CDR1 and CDR2 are SGHRS and YFSETQ. The CDR3 protein is CASSLEGSGANVLTF. The CDR3 DNA is TGCGCCAGCAGCTTGGAAGGGTCTGGGGCCAACGTCCTGACTTTC.

This chain links TRBV6-5 with TRBJ1-1; 7 bases line up with TRBD1. The V gene end was trimmed by 6 bases and the J gene end by 3 bases; junction bases not matched to a gene: 7. Germline V gene lookup returns CDR1 MNHEY and CDR2 SVGAGI. The CDR3 totals 14 residues. CDR3 bases: TGTGCCAGCAGCCGTTTCGACAGGGACACTGAAGCTTTCTTT. It translates to CASSRFDRDTEAFF.

The V and J genes are TRBV29-1 and TRBJ1-2; D possibly corresponds to TRBD1 (6 bases). Germline values: CDR1 SQVTM, CDR2 ANQGSEA. The CDR3 has 16 amino acids. Between the trimmed V and J ends, which lost 6 bases and 2 bases, there was a span of 22 bases. In DNA, the CDR3 is TGCAGCGTAGCAGGATTTGGACGCAGGGGCAACTATGGCTACACCTTC. Translation gives CSVAGFGRRGNYGYTF.

The V call is TRBV19, the J call TRBJ2-3, with a possible D match to TRBD1 (5 bases). Per the germline V gene, CDR1 is LNHDA and CDR2 is SQIVND (reference sequence). This CDR3 region has 16 residues. Trimming left V 5 bases short and J 0 bases short, with 15 bases between. CDR3 loop: CASSAHRTASTDTQYF. CDR3 nucleotide sequence: TGTGCCAGTAGTGCACACAGGACCGCTAGCACAGATACGCAGTATTTT.

The gene calls are TRBV5-4 and TRBJ1-5; D unclear. CDR3 length equals 15 residues. CDR1 SGHNT and CDR2 YYREEE come from the germline V gene (reference sequence). V lost 0 bases and J lost 4, with 11 bases in between. The chain's CDR3 is CASSLGGSLNQPQHF. CDR3 sequence (DNA): TGTGCCAGCAGCTTGGGAGGGTCCCTAAATCAGCCCCAGCATTTT.

The V gene is TRBV11-2, the J gene TRBJ2-7; D not certain. CDR3 length: 16 residues. Trimming removed 2 bases from V and 1 base from J, with 15 bases in between. In germline, CDR1 is SGHAT, CDR2 FQNNGV. CDR3 nucleotides: TGTGCCAGCAGCTTAAGCCCAGACGGATTTTCCTACGAGCAGTACTTC. This translates into CASSLSPDGFSYEQYF. The complete variable domain, with remaining parts taken from reference TRBV11-2 and TRBJ2-7, reads EAGVAQSPRYKIIEKRQSVAFWCNPISGHATLYWYQQILGQGPKLLIQFQNNGVVDDSQLPKDRFSAERLKGVDSTLKIQPAKLEDSAVYLCASSLSPDGFSYEQYFGPGTRLTVT.

This sequence joins TRBV19 and TRBJ1-4; 10 bases align to TRBD1. The V segment lost 8 bases and the J segment 14 bases; nucleotides outside the gene matches: 8. The CDR3 is 12 amino acids. CDR1 is LNHDA and CDR2 is SQIVND in the germline V gene (reference sequence). CDR3 residues: CASDDRGHRLFF. In DNA form, the CDR3 reads TGTGCCAGTGACGACAGGGGGCACAGGCTGTTTTTT.

This chain links TRBV18 with TRBJ2-5; TRBD1 matches at 7 bases. Germline V lookup: CDR1 KGHSH, CDR2 LQKENI. Trimming removed 3 bases from V and 1 base from J; junction bases left unmatched: 8. This CDR3 has 16 residues. The chain's CDR3 is CASSPRGREFQETQYF. For the CDR3, the DNA is TGTGCCAGCTCACCGAGGGGGCGAGAATTCCAAGAGACCCAGTACTTC.

V and J are TRBV7-9 and TRBJ1-1; possibly TRBD1 for D (6 bases). Germline V gene lookup returns CDR1 SEHNR and CDR2 FQNEAQ (reference sequence). With 1 base removed from V and 4 bases from J, the gap between germline ends came to 19 bases. The length of the CDR3 is 17 residues. CDR3 DNA sequence: TGTGCCAGCAGCTTAGTGTCGCCCAACAGGGTAGGCACTGAAGCTTTCTTT. Protein product: CASSLVSPNRVGTEAFF.